Listed below are T cell receptor beta chains from one sample, sequenced in a study of blood T cell repertoires in COVID-19. Here immunoSEQ multiplex PCR was the method, and the copy in TCRdb shows in-frame clones only, minus some. The sample records 70,000 to 95,000 clones, about 89% being singletons. The sequencing sample was made of peripheral blood. The source is a woman in her fifties or sixties in a cohort sampled during active COVID-19. CDR3s leave out the opening cysteine and the closing phenylalanine or tryptophan. A D gene is named only where the DNA matches it firmly.

len: 12; v_gene: TRBV4-1; j_gene: TRBJ2-7; d_gene: TRBD1; CDR3aa: ASSLGQGIHEQY
len: 11; v_gene: TRBV2; j_gene: TRBJ2-5; d_gene: .; CDR3aa: ASSEVQVETQY
len: 11; v_gene: TRBV6-5; j_gene: TRBJ1-2; d_gene: .; CDR3aa: ASSYEANYGYT
len: 12; v_gene: TRBV30; j_gene: TRBJ1-5; d_gene: TRBD1; CDR3aa: AWAAGQGNQPQH
len: 17; v_gene: TRBV3-1/TRBV3-2; j_gene: TRBJ1-1; d_gene: TRBD1; CDR3aa: ASSQDWGTAKTMNTEAF
len: 13; v_gene: TRBV5-4; j_gene: TRBJ1-2; d_gene: .; CDR3aa: ASSLAPGEGYGYT
len: 17; v_gene: TRBV10-3; j_gene: TRBJ1-6; d_gene: .; CDR3aa: AISESAGARSADNSPLH
len: 14; v_gene: TRBV5-1; j_gene: TRBJ2-2; d_gene: TRBD1; CDR3aa: ASSLGQGTNTGELF
len: 13; v_gene: TRBV2; j_gene: TRBJ1-5; d_gene: TRBD1; CDR3aa: ASLRDRVRNQPQH
len: 14; v_gene: TRBV9; j_gene: TRBJ2-2; d_gene: TRBD2; CDR3aa: ASSVGGGTVTGELF
len: 14; v_gene: TRBV23-1; j_gene: TRBJ1-3; d_gene: .; CDR3aa: ASSQAGGSSGNTIY
len: 14; v_gene: TRBV7-8; j_gene: TRBJ2-7; d_gene: .; CDR3aa: ATRLLRLGLPYEQY
len: 13; v_gene: TRBV7-6; j_gene: TRBJ1-4; d_gene: TRBD1; CDR3aa: ASSGPGQVYEKLF
len: 15; v_gene: TRBV28; j_gene: TRBJ1-1; d_gene: TRBD1; CDR3aa: ASSPLRTGVFWTEAF